This T cell receptor (beta chain) was identified in a study of glioma-infiltrating T cells after dendritic cell vaccination. Measured with immunoSEQ multiplex PCR; TCRdb has only the in-frame clones, and not every one. The data hold approximately 99,000 clones, with less than 90% observed a single time. Deletions cut 2 bases from V and 4 bases from J, with 17 bases between. Germline CDR1 and CDR2: MNHNY and SVGAGI (reference sequence). CDR3 length: 16 amino acids. As for time point: after dendritic cell vaccination, including at tumor progression/relapse. The J gene is TRBJ1-1, the V gene TRBV6-6, with D possibly matching TRBD1 (5 bases). This receptor was identified in a human donor with glioblastoma. The sequences come from blood, collected after dendritic cell vaccination. The CDR3 coding sequence is TGTGCCAGCAGTTACGGGGGGTTCGGGACCGTCACTGAAGCTTTCTTT. Its protein product is CASSYGGFGTVTEAFF.